This T cell receptor (beta chain) was identified during a study of T cells in Graves' hyperthyroidism and ophthalmopathy. The CDR3 runs to 18 residues. V lost 5 bases and J lost 6; bases outside the gene matches: 17. Germline V gene lookup returns CDR1 ENHRY and CDR2 SYGVKD. This clonotype was recorded at least ten times. RNA transcripts served as the template for amplifying TCR beta CDR3 regions. A set of HTBI primers served as the primers for a first-round RT-PCR of the TCR CDR3. TCRdb reanalysed the multiplex PCR reads using MiXCR and keeps one entry per CDR3 protein. The profile shows 350,000 or so distinct CDR3 sequences, 15% to 20% of them singletons.

This sequence joins TRBV10-3 and TRBJ2-2, with 8 bases aligning to TRBD2. The sequence was collected from a woman aged 30 to 39 with Graves' hyperthyroidism that later progressed to Graves' ophthalmopathy. Material: blood. Here the CDR3 reads CAISPGPTSAESSGELFF. The CDR3, as DNA: TGTGCCATCAGTCCGGGGCCGACTAGCGCGGAAAGCTCCGGGGAGCTGTTTTTT.